These 10 T cell receptor beta chains came from one sample sequenced in a study of cytomegalovirus exposure and HLA in healthy donors. The data were produced by immunoSEQ multiplex PCR, yet TCRdb's version contains in-frame clones alone and is incomplete. The sample lists approximately 59,000 clones; around 92% were seen once. The sequenced sample was PBMCs. Receptor source: a man in his late teens or twenties in good health and CMV-seropositive.

The genes are TRBV7-8 and TRBJ2-7; tentatively, D is TRBD2 (6 bases). The CDR3 is 17 residues long. Germline assignment: CDR1 SGHVS and CDR2 FQNEAQ. The germline V and J ends were trimmed by 2 bases and 1 base, with 18 bases remaining between them. For the CDR3, the DNA is TGTGCCAGCAGCTTAACTAGTGAGGCTAGCGTATCCTACGAGCAGTACTTC. Translated, it gives CASSLTSEASVSYEQYF.

This chain links TRBV14 with TRBJ2-5; TRBD2 matches 7 bases. The CDR3 has 17 amino acids. J was trimmed by 1 base and V by 1 base; bases with no gene match: 9. The germline V gene has CDR1 SGHDN and CDR2 FVKESK. The CDR3 coding sequence is TGTGCCAGCAGCCAAGTACTACCGGGACTAACCCAAGAGACCCAGTACTTC. It specifies CASSQVLPGLTQETQYF.

The DNA for the CDR3 is TGTGCCACCAGCAGACAGAGGGACATCAATAGCAATCAGCCCCAGCATTTT. As protein: CATSRQRDINSNQPQHF. The V and J genes are TRBV15 and TRBJ1-5, with D perhaps TRBD1 (6 bases). Trimming shortened V by 2 bases and J by 0 bases, and 14 bases separated the two germline ends. Per germline, CDR1 LNHNV and CDR2 YYDKDF (reference sequence). The length of the CDR3 is 17 residues.

This chain links TRBV28 with TRBJ2-5, with 11 bases matching TRBD2. Germline V gives CDR1 MDHEN, CDR2 SYDVKM. The junction had 3 bases not matched to a gene; V was cut back by 3 bases and J by 0 bases. This CDR3 has 16 amino acids. The CDR3, as DNA: TGTGCCAGCAGTTTCCGACTAGCGGGAAACCAAGAGACCCAGTACTTC. Its protein product is CASSFRLAGNQETQYF. The full variable domain, completed using reference TRBV28 and TRBJ2-5, is DVKVTQSSRYLVKRTGEKVFLECVQDMDHENMFWYRQDPGLGLRLIYFSYDVKMKEKGDIPEGYSVSREKKERFSLILESASTNQTSMYLCASSFRLAGNQETQYFGPGTRLLVL.

The chain combines TRBV28 with TRBJ2-7; 9 bases map to TRBD1. Trimming removed 6 bases from V and 5 bases from J; junction bases left unmatched: 11. CDR1 and CDR2 from the germline V gene are MDHEN and SYDVKM. The CDR3 totals 15 residues. In DNA, the CDR3 is TGTGCCAGCAGCCAGCCGGGACAGGGCCCGAACGAGCAGTACTTC. Protein product: CASSQPGQGPNEQYF.

The rearrangement uses TRBV7-9 and TRBJ2-2, with D tentatively TRBD1 (6 bases). Between the trimmed V and J ends, which lost 6 bases and 2 bases, there was a span of 13 bases. The germline V gene has CDR1 SEHNR and CDR2 FQNEAQ (reference sequence). This CDR3 comprises 15 residues. The CDR3 loop reads CASRYHRDNTGELFF. As DNA, the CDR3 is TGTGCCAGCAGATATCACAGGGATAACACCGGGGAGCTGTTTTTT.

The chain couples TRBV30 to TRBJ2-7, with a tentative D call TRBD1 (5 bases). V lost 2 bases and J lost 3, with 5 bases in between. Germline V CDR1 and CDR2: GTSNPN, SVGIG (reference sequence). The CDR3 extends over 11 amino acids. This chain's CDR3 is CAWSTGYEQYF. The CDR3 DNA sequence: TGTGCCTGGAGTACAGGCTACGAGCAGTACTTC.

J is TRBJ2-7 and V is TRBV10-2; TRBD2 is a possible D gene (6 bases). The ends were cut back, 8 bases at V and 2 bases at J, with 10 bases in the middle. CDR1 is WSHSY, CDR2 SAAADI, per germline. The CDR3 is 12 amino acids. CDR3 residues: CASGDWAYEQYF. The CDR3 DNA is TGCGCCAGCGGGGACTGGGCCTACGAGCAGTACTTC.

V usage is TRBV2 and J usage is TRBJ2-7; 9 nucleotides match TRBD1. The CDR3 runs 15 residues. Trimming cost V 6 bases and J 2 bases; bases outside gene matches: 8. In germline, CDR1 is SNHLY, CDR2 FYNNEI. The CDR3 here is CASSEGQGGPYEQYF. CDR3 coding DNA: TGTGCCAGCAGCGAGGGACAGGGAGGGCCCTACGAGCAGTACTTC.

The chain's CDR3 is CASSPWQMAGGPAGEQFF. The DNA for the CDR3 is TGTGCCAGCAGCCCGTGGCAGATGGCGGGAGGGCCGGCGGGTGAGCAGTTCTTC. The V gene is TRBV5-6, the J gene TRBJ2-1; TRBD2 aligns across 9 bases. The CDR3 runs 18 residues. CDR1 is SGHDT and CDR2 is YYEEEE in the germline V gene. J gave up 9 bases and V 4 bases, and 20 bases lay outside the gene matches. The full variable domain, in which reference TRBV5-6 and TRBJ2-1 provide the parts outside the CDR3, is DAGVTQSPTHLIKTRGQQVTLRCSPKSGHDTVSWYQQALGQGPQFIFQYYEEEERQRGNFPDRFSGHQFPNYSSELNVNALLLGDSALYLCASSPWQMAGGPAGEQFFGPGTRLTVL.